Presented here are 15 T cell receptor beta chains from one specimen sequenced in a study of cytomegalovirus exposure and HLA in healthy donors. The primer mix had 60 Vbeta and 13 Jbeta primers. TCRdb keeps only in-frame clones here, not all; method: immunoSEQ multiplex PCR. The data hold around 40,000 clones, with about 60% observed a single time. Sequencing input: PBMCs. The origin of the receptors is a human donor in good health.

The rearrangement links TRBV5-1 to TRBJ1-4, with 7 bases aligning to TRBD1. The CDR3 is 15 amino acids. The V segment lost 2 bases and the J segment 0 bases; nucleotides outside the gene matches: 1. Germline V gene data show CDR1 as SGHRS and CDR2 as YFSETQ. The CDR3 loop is CASSFGQATNEKLFF. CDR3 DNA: TGCGCCAGCAGCTTCGGACAGGCAACTAATGAAAAACTGTTTTTT. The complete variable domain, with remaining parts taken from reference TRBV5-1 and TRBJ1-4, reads KAGVTQTPRYLIKTRGQQVTLSCSPISGHRSVSWYQQTPGQGLQFLFEYFSETQRNKGNFPGRFSGRQFSNSRSEMNVSTLELGDSALYLCASSFGQATNEKLFFGSGTQLSVL.

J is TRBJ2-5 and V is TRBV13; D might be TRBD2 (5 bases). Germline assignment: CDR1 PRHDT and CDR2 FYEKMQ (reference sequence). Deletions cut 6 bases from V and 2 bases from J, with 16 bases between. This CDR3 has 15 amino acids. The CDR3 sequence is CASSSWTESQETQYF. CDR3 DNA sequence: TGTGCCAGCAGTAGCTGGACTGAAAGTCAAGAGACCCAGTACTTC.

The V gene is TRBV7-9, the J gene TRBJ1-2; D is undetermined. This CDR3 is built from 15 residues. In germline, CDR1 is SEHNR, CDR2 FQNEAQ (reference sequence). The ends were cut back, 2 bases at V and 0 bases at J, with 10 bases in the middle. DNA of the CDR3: TGTGCCAGCAGCTTATTATATAGCTCTAACTATGGCTACACCTTC. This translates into CASSLLYSSNYGYTF.

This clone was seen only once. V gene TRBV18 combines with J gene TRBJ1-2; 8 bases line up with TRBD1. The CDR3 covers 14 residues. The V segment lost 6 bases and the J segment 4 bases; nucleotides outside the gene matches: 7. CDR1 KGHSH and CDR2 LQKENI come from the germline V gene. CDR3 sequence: CASSPDREAYGYTF. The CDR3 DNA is TGTGCCAGCTCCCCGGACAGGGAGGCCTATGGCTACACCTTC.

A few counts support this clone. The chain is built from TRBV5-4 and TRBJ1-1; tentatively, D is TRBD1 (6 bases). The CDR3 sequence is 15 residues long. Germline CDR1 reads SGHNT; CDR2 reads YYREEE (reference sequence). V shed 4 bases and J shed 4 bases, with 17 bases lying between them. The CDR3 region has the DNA TGTGCCAGCAGCAACGGGCGACGGGGGGCCACTGAAGCTTTCTTT. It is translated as CASSNGRRGATEAFF.

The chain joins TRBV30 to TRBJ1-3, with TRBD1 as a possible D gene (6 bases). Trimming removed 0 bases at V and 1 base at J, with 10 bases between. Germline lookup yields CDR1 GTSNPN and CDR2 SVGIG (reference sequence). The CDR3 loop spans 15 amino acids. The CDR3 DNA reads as TGTGCCTGGAGTGTGGGAACAGGGTCTGGAAACACCATATATTTT. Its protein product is CAWSVGTGSGNTIYF.

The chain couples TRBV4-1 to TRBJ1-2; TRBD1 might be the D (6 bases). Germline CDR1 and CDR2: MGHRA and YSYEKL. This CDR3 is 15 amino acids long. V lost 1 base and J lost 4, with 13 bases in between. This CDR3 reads CASSQAFGQSYGYTF. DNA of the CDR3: TGCGCCAGCAGCCAAGCGTTCGGACAGTCCTATGGCTACACCTTC.

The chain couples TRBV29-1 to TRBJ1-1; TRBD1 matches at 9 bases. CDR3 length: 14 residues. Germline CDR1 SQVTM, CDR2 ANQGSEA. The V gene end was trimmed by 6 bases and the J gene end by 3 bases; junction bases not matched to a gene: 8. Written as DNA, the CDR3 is TGCAGCGTCCTACAGGGGGCGGCGGACACTGAAGCTTTCTTT. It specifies CSVLQGAADTEAFF.

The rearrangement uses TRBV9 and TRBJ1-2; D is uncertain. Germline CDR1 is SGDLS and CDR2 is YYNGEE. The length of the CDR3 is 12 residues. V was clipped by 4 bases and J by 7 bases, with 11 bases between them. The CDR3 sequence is CASSLEGLGYTF. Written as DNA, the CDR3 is TGTGCCAGCAGCCTCGAAGGACTTGGCTACACCTTC.

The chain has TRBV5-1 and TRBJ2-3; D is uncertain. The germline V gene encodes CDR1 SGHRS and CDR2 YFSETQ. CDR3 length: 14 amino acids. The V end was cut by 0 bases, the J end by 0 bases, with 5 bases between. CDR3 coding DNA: TGCGCCAGCAGCTTGGTACAAAGCACAGATACGCAGTATTTT. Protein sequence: CASSLVQSTDTQYF. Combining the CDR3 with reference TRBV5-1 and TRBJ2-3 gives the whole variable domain KAGVTQTPRYLIKTRGQQVTLSCSPISGHRSVSWYQQTPGQGLQFLFEYFSETQRNKGNFPGRFSGRQFSNSRSEMNVSTLELGDSALYLCASSLVQSTDTQYFGPGTRLTVL.

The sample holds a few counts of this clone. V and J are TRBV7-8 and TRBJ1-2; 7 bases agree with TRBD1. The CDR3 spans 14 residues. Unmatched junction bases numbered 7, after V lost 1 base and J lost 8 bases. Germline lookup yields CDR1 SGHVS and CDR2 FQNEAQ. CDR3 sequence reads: CASSLGQGMRGYTF. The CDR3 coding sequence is TGTGCCAGCAGCTTAGGACAGGGTATGCGCGGCTACACCTTC.

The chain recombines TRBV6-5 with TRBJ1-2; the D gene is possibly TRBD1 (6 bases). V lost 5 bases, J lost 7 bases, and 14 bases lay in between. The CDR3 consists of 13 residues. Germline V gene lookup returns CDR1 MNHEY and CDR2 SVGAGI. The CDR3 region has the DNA TGTGCCAGCAGTAGAACAGGGCCCGGTGGCTACACCTTC. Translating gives CASSRTGPGGYTF.

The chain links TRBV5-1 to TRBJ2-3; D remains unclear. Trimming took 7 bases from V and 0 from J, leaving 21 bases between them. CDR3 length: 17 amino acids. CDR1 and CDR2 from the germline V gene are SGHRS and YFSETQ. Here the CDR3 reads CASAPISGAPSTDTQYF. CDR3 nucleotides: TGCGCCAGCGCACCTATCTCCGGAGCCCCTAGCACAGATACGCAGTATTTT.

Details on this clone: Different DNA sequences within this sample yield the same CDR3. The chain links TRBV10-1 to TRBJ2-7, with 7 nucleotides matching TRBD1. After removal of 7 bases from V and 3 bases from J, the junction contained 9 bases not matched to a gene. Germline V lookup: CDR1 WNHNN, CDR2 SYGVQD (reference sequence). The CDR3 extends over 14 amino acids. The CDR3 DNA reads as TGCGCCAGCAAGGAGCGAACAGGGGACTACGAGCAGTACTTC. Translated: CASKERTGDYEQYF.

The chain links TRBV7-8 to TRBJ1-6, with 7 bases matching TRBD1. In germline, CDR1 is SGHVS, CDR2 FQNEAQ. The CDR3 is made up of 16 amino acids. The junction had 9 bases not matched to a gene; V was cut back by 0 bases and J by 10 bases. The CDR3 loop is CASSLAPTGSRSPLHF. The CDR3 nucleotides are TGTGCCAGCAGCTTAGCCCCGACAGGGTCTAGATCACCCCTCCACTTT.